The present T cell receptor (beta chain) was sequenced within a study of blood T cell repertoires in COVID-19. Study context: Donors in the United States, Italy and Spain gave samples during acute or convalescent COVID-19.

All enrollees were roughly 18 to 89 years old and from fewer than 30 US areas. Participants had their cohort set by participant-reported clinical history. Cohort 3 donors were reported recovered after two negative PCRs, clearance, or symptom resolution. V dropped 4 bases and J dropped 3; count of bases not matched to a gene: 7. From germline, CDR1 is SGDLS and CDR2 YYNGEE. The CDR3 has 15 amino acids. This clone has just a few counts. Sequenced by immunoSEQ multiplex PCR; TCRdb stores in-frame clones only, minus some. Of 250,000 to 350,000 clones listed, around 87% are singletons. The sample comprised PBMCs or T cells enriched from blood (not recorded which). The sequence came from a woman in her 30s who had recovered from COVID-19. This chain links TRBV9 with TRBJ1-1; TRBD1 matches 9 bases. In nucleotides, the CDR3 is TGTGCCAGCAGCCCCCGGGACAGGGATGACACTGAAGCTTTCTTT. As protein: CASSPRDRDDTEAFF.